One and the same sample provided the 28 T cell receptor beta chains below, sequenced in a study of blood T cells in healthy people across ages (dated by TCRdb to between 2014 and 2017). The protocol used for the library was 5' RACE. Sequencer: Illumina HiSeq 2500. The second PCR ran for about 6 to 12 cycles and used a J-beta primer mix along with a sample-barcoded 5' primer. Using fastp at Q25 and MiXCR, TCRdb reprocessed the public reads and kept productive beta chains. Rows with a matching CDR3 protein are joined into one entry that keeps the most common DNA and genes. The sample profile shows some 1.5 million distinct CDR3 sequences; 28% of them were found once. Roughly 8% of the sample belongs to the ten largest clones. Material: blood. The receptor set was obtained from a woman aged 25-40 years in good health.

The chain employs TRBV7-6 and TRBJ1-1; D not certain. The V end lost 2 bases, the J end lost 1 base, and 11 bases lay between the germline ends. This CDR3 comprises 15 residues. Looked up from germline, CDR1 is SGHVS and CDR2 is FNYEAQ. The CDR3 DNA reads as TGTGCCAGCAGCTTACTTCGGGAGGCGAACACTGAAGCTTTCTTT. Its translation: CASSLLREANTEAFF.

V is TRBV20-1 and J is TRBJ1-5; no definite D call. Trimming removed 5 bases from V and 0 bases from J, with 14 bases in between. The germline CDR1 and CDR2 sequences are DFQATT and SNEGSKA (reference sequence). The CDR3 spans 15 residues. This CDR3 is CSALPSGFSNQPQHF. The CDR3 DNA sequence: TGCAGTGCTTTGCCTTCAGGTTTTAGCAATCAGCCCCAGCATTTT.

This clonotype came up a few times. The chain carries TRBV11-2 and TRBJ2-2, with no clear D. V lost 5 bases and J 7 bases, leaving 8 bases between the germline ends. CDR1 and CDR2 (germline): SGHAT, FQNNGV. The CDR3 runs 12 residues. The CDR3 nucleotides are TGTGCCAGCAGCCTTGGGGTCGGGGAGCTGTTTTTT. This sequence encodes CASSLGVGELFF.

Only one count was recorded for this clonotype. The chain uses TRBV12-3 or TRBV12-4 and TRBJ1-1, with D possibly being TRBD1 (6 bases). Trimming stripped 1 base from V and 6 bases from J, with 18 bases between. This CDR3 is built from 16 residues. As DNA, the CDR3 is TGTGCCAGCAGTTTAGGGGCAGGGGTTTGGAAAGCTGAAGCTTTCTTT. Translating gives CASSLGAGVWKAEAFF.

The chain recombines TRBV7-2 with TRBJ2-1; 15 bases align to TRBD2. The CDR3 covers 15 residues. CDR1 is SGHTA, CDR2 FQGNSA, per germline. V lost 6 bases, J lost 9 bases, and 6 bases stayed unmatched. CDR3 sequence: CASSLGLAGGGEQFF. CDR3 coding DNA: TGTGCCAGCAGTTTGGGACTAGCGGGAGGAGGTGAGCAGTTCTTC.

The chain combines TRBV2 with TRBJ1-1; the D gene is possibly TRBD1 (5 bases). Trimming shortened V by 7 bases and J by 11 bases, and 20 bases separated the two germline ends. Germline loops: CDR1 SNHLY, CDR2 FYNNEI. This CDR3 contains 13 residues. The CDR3 sequence: CASIPEEGVGAFF. DNA of the CDR3: TGTGCCAGCATCCCCGAGGAAGGGGTTGGGGCTTTCTTT. The whole variable domain, remainder taken from reference TRBV2 and TRBJ1-1, is EPEVTQTPSHQVTQMGQEVILRCVPISNHLYFYWYRQILGQKVEFLVSFYNNEISEKSEIFDDQFSVERPDGSNFTLKIRSTKLEDSAMYFCASIPEEGVGAFFGQGTRLTVV.

This clonotype was counted ten times or more. The rearrangement links TRBV20-1 to TRBJ2-7; D possibly corresponds to TRBD2 (6 bases). Germline CDR1 reads DFQATT; CDR2 reads SNEGSKA (reference sequence). V was pared by 3 bases and J by 3 bases, with 12 bases between. The CDR3 has 13 amino acids. CDR3 residues: CSARAGLIYEQYF. CDR3 sequence (DNA): TGCAGTGCTAGGGCGGGACTCATCTACGAGCAGTACTTC.

In its sample, this clonotype was seen once. V is TRBV28 and J is TRBJ1-6; tentatively, D is TRBD1 (5 bases). V was trimmed by 7 bases and J by 11 bases, leaving 12 bases between them. The CDR3 length is 12 residues. Germline V gene sequence: CDR1 MDHEN, CDR2 SYDVKM. CDR3 nucleotide sequence: TGTGCCAGCAAGACTGGGACGACACCCCTCCACTTT. This codes for CASKTGTTPLHF. The full variable domain, completed using reference TRBV28 and TRBJ1-6, is DVKVTQSSRYLVKRTGEKVFLECVQDMDHENMFWYRQDPGLGLRLIYFSYDVKMKEKGDIPEGYSVSREKKERFSLILESASTNQTSMYLCASKTGTTPLHFGNGTRLTVT.

This chain uses TRBV5-1 with TRBJ2-3; 8 positions match TRBD1. The CDR3 sequence is 14 residues long. The germline V gene has CDR1 SGHRS and CDR2 YFSETQ. Trimming cost V 0 bases and J 6 bases; bases outside gene matches: 3. CDR3 DNA sequence: TGCGCCAGCAGCTTGGTCCCAGGGGGCGATACGCAGTATTTT. This encodes CASSLVPGGDTQYF.

V gene TRBV20-1 combines with J gene TRBJ2-5; no reliable D call. The CDR3 is 12 amino acids. V lost 6 bases and J 7 bases, leaving 15 bases between the germline ends. Germline-derived CDR1 and CDR2 are DFQATT and SNEGSKA (reference sequence). The CDR3 bases are TGCAGTGCCCCCCCCCAATCGGGGACCCAGTACTTC. Encoded protein: CSAPPQSGTQYF.

The V call is TRBV6-6, the J call TRBJ2-1; weak D call: TRBD1 (5 bases). In germline, CDR1 is MNHNY, CDR2 SVGAGI (reference sequence). This CDR3 comprises 15 residues. V was clipped by 2 bases and J by 8 bases, with 16 bases between them. The CDR3 protein is CASSYRGRAEDEQFF. The CDR3, as DNA: TGTGCCAGCAGTTACAGGGGCAGGGCTGAGGATGAGCAGTTCTTC.

There are many counts of this clonotype. J is TRBJ2-7 and V is TRBV7-6; the D gene is possibly TRBD2 (6 bases). The V gene's germline CDR1 is SGHVS and CDR2 FNYEAQ. The V end was cut by 5 bases, the J end by 4 bases, with 18 bases between. CDR3 length: 15 residues. The CDR3 is CASSPNGGLGYEQYF. DNA for the CDR3: TGTGCCAGCAGCCCTAACGGGGGTCTCGGGTACGAGCAGTACTTC.

This clonotype has a handful of counts. The gene calls are TRBV5-1 and TRBJ2-5; 9 bases match TRBD2. V lost 5 bases, J lost 2 bases, and 7 bases stayed unmatched. There are 15 residues in the CDR3. Looked up from germline, CDR1 is SGHRS and CDR2 is YFSETQ. In nucleotides, the CDR3 is TGCGCCAGCAGGAACGGCGGGGGGGCACAAGAGACCCAGTACTTC. It translates to CASRNGGGAQETQYF. Full variable domain (remainder filled in from reference TRBV5-1 and TRBJ2-5): KAGVTQTPRYLIKTRGQQVTLSCSPISGHRSVSWYQQTPGQGLQFLFEYFSETQRNKGNFPGRFSGRQFSNSRSEMNVSTLELGDSALYLCASRNGGGAQETQYFGPGTRLLVL.

The chain links TRBV5-5 to TRBJ1-2; a possible D gene is TRBD1 (5 bases). The germline V gene has CDR1 SGHKS and CDR2 YYEKEE (reference sequence). This CDR3 region has 15 residues. The V gene lost 0 bases and the J gene lost 4 bases, with 13 bases spanning the gap. This chain's CDR3 is CASSLDMGQSYGYTF. CDR3 nucleotide sequence: TGTGCCAGCAGCTTGGACATGGGGCAGTCCTATGGCTACACCTTC.

In this sample, this clonotype turned up many times. The chain joins TRBV6-6 to TRBJ1-2; 7 bases are shared with TRBD1. The CDR3 extends over 12 amino acids. The germline CDR1 and CDR2 sequences are MNHNY and SVGAGI (reference sequence). V shed 9 bases, J shed 7 bases, and the junction held 8 bases outside the gene matches. The CDR3 region is CARRDRRIGYTF. The DNA of the CDR3 is TGTGCCAGGAGGGACAGAAGAATTGGCTACACCTTC.

This rearrangement joins TRBV5-6 to TRBJ2-2; D may correspond to TRBD1 or TRBD2 (5 bases each). Germline CDR1 SGHDT, CDR2 YYEEEE. The CDR3 consists of 19 residues. Trimming removed 5 bases from V and 1 base from J, with 24 bases in between. The CDR3 loop is CASSPAGTPLEMNTGELFF. The CDR3 coding sequence is TGTGCCAGCAGTCCAGCCGGGACGCCGCTCGAAATGAACACCGGGGAGCTGTTTTTT.

Many counts were recorded for this clonotype. This sequence joins TRBV20-1 and TRBJ2-7, with D perhaps matching TRBD1 (5 bases). Deletions cut 4 bases from V and 1 base from J, with 11 bases between. The V gene's germline CDR1 is DFQATT and CDR2 SNEGSKA (reference sequence). The CDR3 loop spans 13 amino acids. CDR3 region: CSATQDSSYEQYF. CDR3 in DNA: TGCAGTGCTACGCAAGACAGTTCCTACGAGCAGTACTTC.

CDR3 nucleotide sequence: TGTGCCAGCAGCTTAGTCGGGACAGCTGGAAACACCATATATTTT. As protein: CASSLVGTAGNTIYF. The V gene is TRBV7-6, the J gene TRBJ1-3, with TRBD1 identical over 7 bases. V trimming: 1 base; J trimming: 2 bases; junction bases outside the gene matches: 2. This CDR3 has 15 amino acids. Germline CDR1 and CDR2: SGHVS and FNYEAQ.

This clonotype has more than one count but fewer than ten. The genes are TRBV29-1 and TRBJ2-3; D is possibly TRBD2 (6 bases). Per germline, CDR1 SQVTM and CDR2 ANQGSEA. The V end lost 5 bases, the J end lost 3 bases, and 15 bases lay between the germline ends. The CDR3 sequence is 14 residues long. CDR3 protein: CSVRRGSVTDTQYF. The CDR3 nucleotides are TGCAGCGTTCGGAGGGGTAGCGTGACAGATACGCAGTATTTT.

The CDR3 bases are TGCGCCAGCAGCCAAATCCTAGCAGGGAGTGGGGATGAAAAACTGTTTTTT. It translates to CASSQILAGSGDEKLFF. The chain carries TRBV4-3 and TRBJ1-4; maybe TRBD1 (5 bases). V was shortened by 2 bases and J by 6 bases, with 19 bases between the two germline ends. The CDR3 loop spans 17 amino acids. Germline V gene sequence: CDR1 LGHNA, CDR2 YSLEER.

V gene TRBV7-2 combines with J gene TRBJ1-2, with D possibly being TRBD1 (5 bases). Germline V gene sequence: CDR1 SGHTA, CDR2 FQGNSA. CDR3 length: 17 residues. Trimming took off 5 bases at V and 8 bases at J, with 27 bases between the two ends. Here the CDR3 DNA reads TGTGCCAGCAGCCAAACCAGTCCCGGGACTCAGCTGAGGGGCTACACCTTC. It specifies CASSQTSPGTQLRGYTF.

The table lists this clonotype with a few counts. V usage is TRBV7-9 and J usage is TRBJ1-2; D may be TRBD1 (6 bases). V was trimmed by 5 bases and J by 8 bases, leaving 18 bases between them. This CDR3 spans 14 amino acids. The germline V gene encodes CDR1 SEHNR and CDR2 FQNEAQ (reference sequence). The CDR3 DNA reads as TGTGCCAGCAGCGCGGGGGGGCCCTTAAGGGGCTACACCTTC. Translating it yields CASSAGGPLRGYTF.

In its sample, this clonotype was seen a few times. Being one base from a much bigger clone, this may be a read error. V usage is TRBV29-1 and J usage is TRBJ2-7; 12 nucleotides align to TRBD2. The CDR3 contains 15 residues. V was pared by 5 bases and J by 7 bases, with 12 bases of the junction left unmatched. Per the germline V gene, CDR1 is SQVTM and CDR2 is ANQGSEA. The CDR3 here is CSVILAGGGLNEQYF. The CDR3 bases are TGCAGCGTTATCCTAGCGGGGGGGGGACTCAATGAGCAGTACTTC.

As concerns this clonotype: This clone may be a read error of a much larger clone one base away. This rearrangement joins TRBV5-1 to TRBJ2-3; 8 bases align to TRBD2. Germline CDR1 SGHRS, CDR2 YFSETQ. The CDR3 is made up of 15 amino acids. V dropped 6 bases and J dropped 3; count of bases not matched to a gene: 9. The CDR3 region is CASKSGGTVTDTQYF. The DNA of the CDR3 is TGCGCCAGCAAGTCGGGAGGGACGGTAACAGATACGCAGTATTTT.

The genes are TRBV20-1 and TRBJ2-3; D is undetermined. This CDR3 contains 10 residues. V lost 7 bases and J lost 5, with 7 bases in between. The germline V gene encodes CDR1 DFQATT and CDR2 SNEGSKA (reference sequence). The CDR3 coding sequence is TGCAGTGGGATGGGAGATACGCAGTATTTT. It translates to CSGMGDTQYF.

This clonotype was seen a few times. The chain is built from TRBV7-9 and TRBJ2-1; D uncertain. Trimming cost V 5 bases and J 1 base, with 12 bases left between them. Germline V gene data show CDR1 as SEHNR and CDR2 as FQNEAQ (reference sequence). The length of the CDR3 is 15 residues. CDR3 in DNA: TGTGCCAGCAGCATAAATTTGGGTTCCTACAATGAGCAGTTCTTC. Translating it yields CASSINLGSYNEQFF.

The V call is TRBV6-6, the J call TRBJ2-5, with 7 bases fitting TRBD2. This CDR3 spans 14 amino acids. From germline, CDR1 is MNHNY and CDR2 SVGAGI (reference sequence). The V and J ends lost 5 bases and 2 bases, in that order; junction bases with no gene match: 5. The CDR3 reads CASSNTRGQETQYF. The CDR3 DNA reads TGTGCCAGCAGTAACACGCGGGGGCAAGAGACCCAGTACTTC.

This clonotype was seen a few times. The rearrangement links TRBV28 to TRBJ1-1; 7 nucleotides align to TRBD1. Per germline, CDR1 MDHEN and CDR2 SYDVKM. The CDR3 runs to 13 residues. With V trimmed by 8 bases and J by 4 bases, 7 bases remained unmatched. CDR3 loop: CASGYRGGTEAFF. The DNA for the CDR3 is TGTGCCAGCGGGTACAGGGGTGGCACTGAAGCTTTCTTT.